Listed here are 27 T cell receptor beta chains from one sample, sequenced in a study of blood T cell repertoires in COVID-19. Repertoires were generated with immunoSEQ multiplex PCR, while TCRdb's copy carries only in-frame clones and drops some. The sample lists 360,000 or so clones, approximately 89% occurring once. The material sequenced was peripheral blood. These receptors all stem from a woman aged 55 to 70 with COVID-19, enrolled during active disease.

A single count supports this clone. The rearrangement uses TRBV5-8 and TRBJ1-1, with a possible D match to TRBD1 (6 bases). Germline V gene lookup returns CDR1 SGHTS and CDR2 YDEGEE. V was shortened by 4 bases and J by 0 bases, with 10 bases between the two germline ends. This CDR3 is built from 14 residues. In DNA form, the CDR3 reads TGTGCCAGCAGCCCGAGGGGGTTGAACACTGAAGCTTTCTTT. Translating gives CASSPRGLNTEAFF.

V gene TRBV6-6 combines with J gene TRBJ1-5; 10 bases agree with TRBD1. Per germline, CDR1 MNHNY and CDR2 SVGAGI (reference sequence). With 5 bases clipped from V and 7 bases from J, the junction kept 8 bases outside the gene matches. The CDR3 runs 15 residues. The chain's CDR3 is CASSRQGAGDQPQHF. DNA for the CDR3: TGTGCCAGCAGTAGACAGGGGGCAGGGGACCAGCCCCAGCATTTT.

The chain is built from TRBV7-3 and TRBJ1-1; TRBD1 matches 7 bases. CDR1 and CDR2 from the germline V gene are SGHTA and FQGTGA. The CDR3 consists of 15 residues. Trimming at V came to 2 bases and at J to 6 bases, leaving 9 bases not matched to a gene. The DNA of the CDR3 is TGTGCCAGCAGCTTAGGCGTCGAGGGGGCCTCTGAAGCTTTCTTT. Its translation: CASSLGVEGASEAFF.

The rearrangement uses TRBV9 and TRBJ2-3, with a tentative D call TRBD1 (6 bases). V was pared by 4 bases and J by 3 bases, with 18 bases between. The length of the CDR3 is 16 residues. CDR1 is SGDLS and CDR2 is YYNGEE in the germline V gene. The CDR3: CASSPQDSLGTDTQYF. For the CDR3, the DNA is TGTGCCAGCAGCCCCCAGGACAGCTTGGGGACAGATACGCAGTATTTT.

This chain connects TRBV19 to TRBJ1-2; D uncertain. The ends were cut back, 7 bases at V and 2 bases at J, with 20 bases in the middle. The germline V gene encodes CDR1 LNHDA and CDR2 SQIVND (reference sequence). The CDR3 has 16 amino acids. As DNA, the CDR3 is TGTGCCAGTAACGGTAGAATGGGGAGATTCAACTATGGCTACACCTTC. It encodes CASNGRMGRFNYGYTF.

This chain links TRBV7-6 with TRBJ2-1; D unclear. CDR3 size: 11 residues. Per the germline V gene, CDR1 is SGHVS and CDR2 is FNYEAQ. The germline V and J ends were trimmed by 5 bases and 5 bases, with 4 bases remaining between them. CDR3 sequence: CASSLNNEQFF. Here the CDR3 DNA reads TGTGCCAGCAGCCTTAACAATGAGCAGTTCTTC.

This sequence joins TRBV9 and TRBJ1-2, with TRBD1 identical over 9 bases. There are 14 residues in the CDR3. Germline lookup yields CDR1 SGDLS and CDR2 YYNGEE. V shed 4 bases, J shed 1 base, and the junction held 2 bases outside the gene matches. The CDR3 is CASSRTGDNYGYTF. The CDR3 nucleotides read TGTGCCAGCAGCCGGACAGGGGATAACTATGGCTACACCTTC.

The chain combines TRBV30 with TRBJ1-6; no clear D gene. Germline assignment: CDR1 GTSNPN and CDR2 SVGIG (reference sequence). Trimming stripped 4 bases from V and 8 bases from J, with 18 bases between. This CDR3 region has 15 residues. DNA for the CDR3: TGTGCCTGGAAGCTACCGAGGGCAGCCTATTCACCCCTCCACTTT. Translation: CAWKLPRAAYSPLHF.

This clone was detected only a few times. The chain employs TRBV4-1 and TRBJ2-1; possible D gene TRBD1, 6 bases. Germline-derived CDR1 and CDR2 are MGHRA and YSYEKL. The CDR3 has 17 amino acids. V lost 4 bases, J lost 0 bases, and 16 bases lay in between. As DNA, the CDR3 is TGCGCCAGCAGCCCCACCCTGGGGGCCCGCTCCTACAATGAGCAGTTCTTC. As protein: CASSPTLGARSYNEQFF.

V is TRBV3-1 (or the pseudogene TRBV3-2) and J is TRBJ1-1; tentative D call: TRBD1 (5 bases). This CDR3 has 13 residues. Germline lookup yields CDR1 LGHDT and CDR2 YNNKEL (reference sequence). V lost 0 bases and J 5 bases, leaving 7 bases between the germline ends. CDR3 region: CASSQDRATEAFF. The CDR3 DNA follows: TGTGCCAGCAGCCAAGACAGGGCAACTGAAGCTTTCTTT.

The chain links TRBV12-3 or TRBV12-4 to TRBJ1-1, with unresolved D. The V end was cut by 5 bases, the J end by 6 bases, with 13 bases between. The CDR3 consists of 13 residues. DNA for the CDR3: TGTGCCAGCAGTCGATTGGGAGGCGCTGAAGCTTTCTTT. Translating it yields CASSRLGGAEAFF.

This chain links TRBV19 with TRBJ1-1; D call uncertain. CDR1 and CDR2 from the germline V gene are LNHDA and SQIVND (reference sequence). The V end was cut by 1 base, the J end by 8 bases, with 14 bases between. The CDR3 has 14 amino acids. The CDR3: CASSIVNEEREAFF. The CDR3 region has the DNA TGTGCCAGTAGTATAGTCAATGAGGAGCGAGAAGCTTTCTTT. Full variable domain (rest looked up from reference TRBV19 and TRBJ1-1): DGGITQSPKYLFRKEGQNVTLSCEQNLNHDAMYWYRQDPGQGLRLIYYSQIVNDFQKGDIAEGYSVSREKKESFPLTVTSAQKNPTAFYLCASSIVNEEREAFFGQGTRLTVV.

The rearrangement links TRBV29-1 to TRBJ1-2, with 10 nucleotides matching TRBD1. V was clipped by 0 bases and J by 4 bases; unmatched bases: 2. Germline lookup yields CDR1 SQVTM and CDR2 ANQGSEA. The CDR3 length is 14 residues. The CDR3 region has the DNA TGCAGCGTTGAAGAGACAGGGGGCGGCTATGGCTACACCTTC. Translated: CSVEETGGGYGYTF.

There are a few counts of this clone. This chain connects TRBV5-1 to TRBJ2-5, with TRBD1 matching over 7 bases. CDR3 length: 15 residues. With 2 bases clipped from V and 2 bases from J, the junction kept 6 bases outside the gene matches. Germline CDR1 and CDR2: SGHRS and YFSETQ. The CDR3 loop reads CASSFRGQEQETQYF. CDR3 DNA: TGCGCCAGCAGCTTCCGCGGACAGGAACAAGAGACCCAGTACTTC.

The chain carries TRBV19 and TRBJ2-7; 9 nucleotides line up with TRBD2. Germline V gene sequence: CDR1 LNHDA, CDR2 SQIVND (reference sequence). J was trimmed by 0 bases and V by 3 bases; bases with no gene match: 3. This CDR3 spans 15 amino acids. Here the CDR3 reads CASSILAGSSYEQYF. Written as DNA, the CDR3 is TGTGCCAGTAGTATTCTAGCGGGGAGCTCCTACGAGCAGTACTTC. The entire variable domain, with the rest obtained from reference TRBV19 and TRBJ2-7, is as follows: DGGITQSPKYLFRKEGQNVTLSCEQNLNHDAMYWYRQDPGQGLRLIYYSQIVNDFQKGDIAEGYSVSREKKESFPLTVTSAQKNPTAFYLCASSILAGSSYEQYFGPGTRLTVT.

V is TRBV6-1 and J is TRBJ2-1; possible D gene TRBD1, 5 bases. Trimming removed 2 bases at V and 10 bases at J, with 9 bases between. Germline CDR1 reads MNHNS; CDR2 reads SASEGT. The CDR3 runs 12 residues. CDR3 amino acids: CASSERGLEQFF. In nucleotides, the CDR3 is TGTGCCAGCAGTGAAAGGGGCCTGGAGCAGTTCTTC.

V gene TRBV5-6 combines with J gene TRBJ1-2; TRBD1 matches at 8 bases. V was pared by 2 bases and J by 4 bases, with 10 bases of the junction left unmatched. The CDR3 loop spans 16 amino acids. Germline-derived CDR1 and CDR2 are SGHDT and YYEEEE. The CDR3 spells CASSLPGQALGYGYTF. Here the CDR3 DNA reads TGTGCCAGCAGCTTACCGGGACAGGCGTTAGGCTATGGCTACACCTTC.

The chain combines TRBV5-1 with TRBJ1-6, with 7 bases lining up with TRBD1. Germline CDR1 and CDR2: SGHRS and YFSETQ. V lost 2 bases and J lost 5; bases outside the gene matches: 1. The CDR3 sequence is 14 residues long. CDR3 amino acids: CASSFQGDNSPLHF. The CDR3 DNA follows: TGCGCCAGCAGCTTCCAGGGGGATAATTCACCCCTCCACTTT.

The CDR3 DNA reads as TGTGCCACCAGCAGAGTTAGGTCCCTTGGGCCTTCCGACGAGCAGTACTTC. It is translated as CATSRVRSLGPSDEQYF. The rearrangement uses TRBV15 and TRBJ2-7; D gene ambiguous. The CDR3 loop spans 17 amino acids. The V end lost 1 base, the J end lost 5 bases, and 21 bases lay between the germline ends. The germline V gene has CDR1 LNHNV and CDR2 YYDKDF (reference sequence).

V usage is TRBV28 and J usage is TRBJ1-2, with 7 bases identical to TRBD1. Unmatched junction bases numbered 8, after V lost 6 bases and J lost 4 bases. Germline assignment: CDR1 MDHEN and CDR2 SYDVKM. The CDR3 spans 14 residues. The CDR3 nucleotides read TGTGCCAGCAGCCGGACAGGAAGAAGCTATGGCTACACCTTC. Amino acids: CASSRTGRSYGYTF.

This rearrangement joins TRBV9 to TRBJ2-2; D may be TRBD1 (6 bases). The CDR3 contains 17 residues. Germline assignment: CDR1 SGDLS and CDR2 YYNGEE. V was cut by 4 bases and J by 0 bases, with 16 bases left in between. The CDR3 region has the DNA TGTGCCAGCAGCCCCCGTCAAGACAGGACGAACACCGGGGAGCTGTTTTTT. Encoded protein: CASSPRQDRTNTGELFF.

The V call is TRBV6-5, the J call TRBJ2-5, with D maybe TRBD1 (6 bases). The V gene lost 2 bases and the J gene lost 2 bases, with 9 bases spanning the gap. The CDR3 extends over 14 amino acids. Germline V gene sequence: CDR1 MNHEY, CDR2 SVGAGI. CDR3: CASSYGDIQETQYF. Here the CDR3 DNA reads TGTGCCAGCAGTTACGGGGACATTCAAGAGACCCAGTACTTC.

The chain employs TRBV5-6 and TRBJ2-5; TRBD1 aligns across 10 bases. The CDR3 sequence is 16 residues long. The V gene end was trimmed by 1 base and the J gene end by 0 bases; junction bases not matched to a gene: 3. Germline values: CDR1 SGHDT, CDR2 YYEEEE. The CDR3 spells CASSLMGQGNQETQYF. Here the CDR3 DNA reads TGTGCCAGCAGCTTGATGGGACAGGGGAACCAAGAGACCCAGTACTTC.

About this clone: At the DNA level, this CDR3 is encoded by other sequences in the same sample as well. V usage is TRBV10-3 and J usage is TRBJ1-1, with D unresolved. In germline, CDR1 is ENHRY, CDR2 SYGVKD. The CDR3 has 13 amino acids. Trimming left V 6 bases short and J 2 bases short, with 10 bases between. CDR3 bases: TGTGCCATCAGCCAGACGGGAAACACTGAAGCTTTCTTT. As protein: CAISQTGNTEAFF.

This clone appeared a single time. CDR3 sequence reads: CAVWGQRNSPLHF. The CDR3 DNA is TGTGCCGTCTGGGGGCAGCGTAATTCACCCCTCCACTTT. This chain connects TRBV28 to TRBJ1-6, with D possibly matching TRBD1 (6 bases). Trimming pared 11 bases from V and 6 bases from J, leaving 14 bases between. Germline V CDR1 and CDR2: MDHEN, SYDVKM. The CDR3 runs to 13 residues.

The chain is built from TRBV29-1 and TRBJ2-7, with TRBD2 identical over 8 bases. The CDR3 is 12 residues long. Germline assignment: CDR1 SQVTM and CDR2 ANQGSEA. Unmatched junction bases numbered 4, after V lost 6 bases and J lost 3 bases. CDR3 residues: CSVGGGRYEQYF. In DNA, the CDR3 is TGCAGCGTCGGGGGGGGCCGCTACGAGCAGTACTTC.

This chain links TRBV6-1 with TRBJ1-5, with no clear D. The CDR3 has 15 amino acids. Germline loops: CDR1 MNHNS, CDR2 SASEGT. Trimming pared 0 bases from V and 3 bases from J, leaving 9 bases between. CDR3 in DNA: TGTGCCAGCAGTGAAGCTCCCGGGTACAATCAGCCCCAGCATTTT. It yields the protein CASSEAPGYNQPQHF.